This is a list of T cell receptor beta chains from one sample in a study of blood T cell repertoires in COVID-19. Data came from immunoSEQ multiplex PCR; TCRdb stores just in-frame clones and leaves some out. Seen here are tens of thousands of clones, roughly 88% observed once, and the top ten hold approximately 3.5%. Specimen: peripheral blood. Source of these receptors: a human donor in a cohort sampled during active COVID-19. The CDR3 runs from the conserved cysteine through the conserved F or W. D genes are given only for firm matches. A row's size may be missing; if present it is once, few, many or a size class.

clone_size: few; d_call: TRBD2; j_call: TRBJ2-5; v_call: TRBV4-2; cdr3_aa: CASSQETEGGRETQYF; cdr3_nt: TGTGCCAGCAGCCAAGAAACAGAGGGAGGGAGGGAGACCCAGTACTTC
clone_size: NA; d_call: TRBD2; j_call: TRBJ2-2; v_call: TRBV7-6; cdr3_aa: CASSVPRGGLTGELFF; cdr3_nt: TGTGCCAGCAGCGTCCCTCGGGGGGGCCTCACCGGGGAGCTGTTTTTT
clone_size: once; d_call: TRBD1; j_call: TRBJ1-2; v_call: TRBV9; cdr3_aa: CASSSQGRGQALTNYGYTF; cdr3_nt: TGTGCCAGCAGCTCCCAAGGGAGGGGACAGGCACTCACTAACTATGGCTACACCTTC
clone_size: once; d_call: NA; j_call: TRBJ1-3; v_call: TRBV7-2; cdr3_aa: CASSSPQGSSGNTIYF; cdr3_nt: TGTGCCAGCAGCTCCCCCCAGGGAAGCTCTGGAAACACCATATATTTT
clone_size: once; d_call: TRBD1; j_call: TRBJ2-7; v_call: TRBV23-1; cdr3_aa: CASSHPGGQGPYEQYF; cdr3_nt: TGCGCCAGCAGTCACCCGGGGGGACAGGGACCCTACGAGCAGTACTTC
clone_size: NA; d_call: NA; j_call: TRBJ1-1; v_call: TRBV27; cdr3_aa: CASSLGPRGTEAFF; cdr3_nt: TGTGCCAGCAGCCTCGGGCCTCGGGGGACTGAAGCTTTCTTT
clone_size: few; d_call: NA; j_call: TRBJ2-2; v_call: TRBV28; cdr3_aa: CASTATYTGELFF; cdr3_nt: TGTGCCAGCACCGCTACCTACACCGGGGAGCTGTTTTTT
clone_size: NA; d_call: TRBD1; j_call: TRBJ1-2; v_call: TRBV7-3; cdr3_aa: CASSLGQAPEYGYTF; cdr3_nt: TGTGCCAGCAGCCTCGGACAGGCCCCGGAGTATGGCTACACCTTC
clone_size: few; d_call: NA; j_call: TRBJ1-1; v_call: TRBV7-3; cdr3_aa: CASSIRRDTEAFF; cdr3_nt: TGTGCCAGCAGCATCAGGCGCGACACTGAAGCTTTCTTT
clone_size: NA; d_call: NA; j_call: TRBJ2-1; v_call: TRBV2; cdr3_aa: CAGLGPNEQFF; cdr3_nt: TGTGCCGGCCTGGGGCCGAATGAGCAGTTCTTC
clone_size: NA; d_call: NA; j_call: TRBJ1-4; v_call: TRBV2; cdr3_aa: CASSDPTVNEKLFF; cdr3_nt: TGTGCCAGCAGTGACCCGACAGTTAATGAAAAACTGTTTTTT
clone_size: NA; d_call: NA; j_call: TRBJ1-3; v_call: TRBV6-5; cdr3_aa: CASSYYGSSGNTIYF; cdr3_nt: TGTGCCAGCAGTTACTATGGCAGCTCTGGAAACACCATATATTTT
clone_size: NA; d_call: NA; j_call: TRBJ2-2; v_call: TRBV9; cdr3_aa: CASSLIAENTGELFF; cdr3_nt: TGTGCCAGCAGCCTCATAGCTGAGAACACCGGGGAGCTGTTTTTT
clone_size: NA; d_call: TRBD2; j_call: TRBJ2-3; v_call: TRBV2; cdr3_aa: CASRAGTSVTSTDTQYF; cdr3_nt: TGTGCCAGCAGGGCCGGGACTAGCGTTACTAGCACAGATACGCAGTATTTT
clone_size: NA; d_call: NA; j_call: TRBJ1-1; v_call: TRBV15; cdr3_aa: CATSRRVEGLTEAFF; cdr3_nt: TGTGCCACCAGCCGGAGGGTTGAGGGGCTCACTGAAGCTTTCTTT
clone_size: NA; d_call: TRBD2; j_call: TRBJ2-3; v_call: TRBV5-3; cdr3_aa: CARSGGGRDTQYF; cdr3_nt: TGTGCCAGAAGCGGGGGAGGGAGGGATACGCAGTATTTT
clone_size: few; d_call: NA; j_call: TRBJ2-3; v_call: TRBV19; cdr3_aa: CASSIDWGETQYF; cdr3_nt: TGTGCCAGTAGTATAGATTGGGGGGAAACGCAGTATTTT
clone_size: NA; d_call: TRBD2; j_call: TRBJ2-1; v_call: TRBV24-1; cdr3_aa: CATSGRGDSYNEQFF; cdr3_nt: TGTGCCACCAGTGGGCGGGGGGACTCCTACAATGAGCAGTTCTTC
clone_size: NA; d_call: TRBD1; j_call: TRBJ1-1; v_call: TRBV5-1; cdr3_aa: CASSLDDRGRTEAFF; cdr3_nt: TGCGCCAGCAGCTTGGATGACAGGGGGAGGACTGAAGCTTTCTTT
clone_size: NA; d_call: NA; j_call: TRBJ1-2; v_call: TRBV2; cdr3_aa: CASSEELGLYNYGYTF; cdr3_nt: TGTGCCAGCAGTGAAGAGCTTGGACTCTACAACTATGGCTACACCTTC
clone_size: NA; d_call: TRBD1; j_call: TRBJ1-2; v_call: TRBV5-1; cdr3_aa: CASSAHRGPSNYGYTF; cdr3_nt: TGCGCCAGCAGCGCCCACAGGGGACCGTCAAACTATGGCTACACCTTC
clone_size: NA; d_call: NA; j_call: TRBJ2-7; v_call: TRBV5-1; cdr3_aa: CASSSQGQGSEQYF; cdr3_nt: TGCGCCAGCAGCTCCCAGGGGCAGGGCAGCGAGCAGTACTTC
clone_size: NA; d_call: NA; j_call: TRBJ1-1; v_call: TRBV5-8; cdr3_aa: CASSLGGHAEAFF; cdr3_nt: TGTGCCAGCAGCTTGGGGGGGCACGCTGAAGCTTTCTTT
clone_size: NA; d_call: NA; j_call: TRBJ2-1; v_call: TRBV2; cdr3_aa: CVKRQPNNEQFF; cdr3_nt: TGTGTCAAGAGGCAGCCTAACAATGAGCAGTTCTTC
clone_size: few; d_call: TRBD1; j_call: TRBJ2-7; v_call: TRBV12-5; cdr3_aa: CRHQGAHYEQYF; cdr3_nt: TGTCGTCACCAGGGGGCCCACTACGAGCAGTACTTC
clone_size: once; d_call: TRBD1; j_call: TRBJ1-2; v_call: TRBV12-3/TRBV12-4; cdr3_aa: CASSGTASYGYTF; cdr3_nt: TGTGCCAGCAGTGGGACAGCCTCCTATGGCTACACCTTC
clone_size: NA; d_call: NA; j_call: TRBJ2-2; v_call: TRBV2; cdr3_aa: CASSPQLRELFF; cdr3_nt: TGTGCCAGCAGTCCACAGCTCAGGGAGCTGTTTTTT
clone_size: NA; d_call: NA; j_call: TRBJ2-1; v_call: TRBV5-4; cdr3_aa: CASSLDSVNNEQFF; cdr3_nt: TGTGCCAGCAGCTTGGACTCCGTCAACAATGAGCAGTTCTTC
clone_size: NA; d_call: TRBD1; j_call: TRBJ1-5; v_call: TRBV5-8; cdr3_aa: CASSSLAGQGNQPQHF; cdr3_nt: TGTGCCAGCAGCTCCCTGGCCGGACAGGGCAATCAGCCCCAGCATTTT
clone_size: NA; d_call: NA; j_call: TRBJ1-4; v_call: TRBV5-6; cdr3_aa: CASSQLVATNEKLFF; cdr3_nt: TGTGCCAGCAGCCAACTAGTAGCAACTAATGAAAAACTGTTTTTT
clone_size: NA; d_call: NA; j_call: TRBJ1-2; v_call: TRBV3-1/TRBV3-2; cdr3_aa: CASSQAGSPYGYTF; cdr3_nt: TGTGCCAGCAGCCAAGCAGGGTCTCCCTATGGCTACACCTTC
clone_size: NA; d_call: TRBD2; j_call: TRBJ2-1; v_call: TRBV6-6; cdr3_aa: CATNSPRGAGNEQFF; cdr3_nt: TGTGCCACCAACTCGCCGCGGGGGGCGGGGAATGAGCAGTTCTTC
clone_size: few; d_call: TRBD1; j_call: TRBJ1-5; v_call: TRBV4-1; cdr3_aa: CASSQEGRDRGNQPQHF; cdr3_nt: TGCGCCAGCAGCCAAGAGGGTAGGGACAGGGGCAATCAGCCCCAGCATTTT
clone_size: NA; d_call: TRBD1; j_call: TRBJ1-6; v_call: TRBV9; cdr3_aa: CASSVEGQSSRSPLHF; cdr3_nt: TGTGCCAGCAGCGTCGAGGGACAGTCAAGTAGATCACCCCTCCACTTT
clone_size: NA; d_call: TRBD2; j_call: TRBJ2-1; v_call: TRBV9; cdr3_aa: CASSVVAGYNEQFF; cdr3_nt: TGTGCCAGCAGCGTAGTAGCGGGTTACAATGAGCAGTTCTTC
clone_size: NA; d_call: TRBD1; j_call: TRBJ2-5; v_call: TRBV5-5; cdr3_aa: CASSPAPGTGGGKTQYF; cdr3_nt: TGTGCCAGCAGCCCTGCCCCCGGGACAGGGGGCGGAAAGACCCAGTACTTC
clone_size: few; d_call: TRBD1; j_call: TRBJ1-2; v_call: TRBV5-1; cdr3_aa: CASSPIPLGTGGGYTF; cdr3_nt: TGCGCCAGCAGCCCGATACCACTTGGAACAGGGGGTGGCTACACCTTC
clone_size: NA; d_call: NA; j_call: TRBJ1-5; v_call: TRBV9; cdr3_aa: CASSLGLYSNQPQHF; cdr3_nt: TGTGCCAGCAGCTTGGGACTTTATAGCAATCAGCCCCAGCATTTT
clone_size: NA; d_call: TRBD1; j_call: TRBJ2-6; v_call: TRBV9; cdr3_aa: CASSVATGVGPGANVLTF; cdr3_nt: TGTGCCAGCAGCGTAGCGACAGGGGTGGGTCCTGGGGCCAACGTCCTGACTTTC
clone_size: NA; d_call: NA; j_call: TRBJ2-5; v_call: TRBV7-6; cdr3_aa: CASSGVSETQYF; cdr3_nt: TGTGCCAGCAGTGGAGTTTCAGAGACCCAGTACTTC